This T cell receptor (beta chain) was recovered during a study of cytomegalovirus exposure and HLA in healthy donors. Germline CDR1 GTSNPN, CDR2 SVGIG (reference sequence). V lost 4 bases and J lost 1; bases outside the gene matches: 6. This CDR3 has 16 residues. With 60 Vbeta and 13 Jbeta primers, the PCR was carried out. Profiled with immunoSEQ multiplex PCR; TCRdb holds only in-frame clones, not every one. The sample has around 130,000 clones, about 69% seen once. The rearrangement links TRBV30 to TRBJ2-1; TRBD2 matches at 11 bases. This receptor was obtained from a man aged 30-40 years in good health and CMV-seronegative. Material for sequencing was PBMCs. CDR3 DNA: TGTGCCTGGAAAACTCGACTAGCGGGGTCCTACAATGAGCAGTTCTTC. This sequence encodes CAWKTRLAGSYNEQFF.